The clone carrying this TCR beta chain has only a few counts. The antigen is unknown. Vbeta (60) and Jbeta (13) primers were used in the PCR. Produced via immunoSEQ multiplex PCR; TCRdb's table is partial and in-frame only. The sample has some 190,000 clones; 80% to 90% are singletons. The germline V gene has CDR1 SGHVS and CDR2 FNYEAQ. CDR3 size: 14 residues. The V end lost 1 base, the J end lost 5 bases, and 9 bases lay between the germline ends. The sample comes from a study of cytomegalovirus exposure and HLA in healthy donors. Study findings and constraints: CMV serostatus was the sole immune exposure information available.

The sequencing input was PBMCs. The rearrangement joins TRBV7-6 to TRBJ1-5; D perhaps matches TRBD1 (5 bases). The clonotype comes from a male donor in good health and CMV-seronegative. The CDR3 sequence is CASSLERGYQPQHF. The CDR3, as DNA: TGTGCCAGCAGCTTAGAGCGGGGCTATCAGCCCCAGCATTTT.